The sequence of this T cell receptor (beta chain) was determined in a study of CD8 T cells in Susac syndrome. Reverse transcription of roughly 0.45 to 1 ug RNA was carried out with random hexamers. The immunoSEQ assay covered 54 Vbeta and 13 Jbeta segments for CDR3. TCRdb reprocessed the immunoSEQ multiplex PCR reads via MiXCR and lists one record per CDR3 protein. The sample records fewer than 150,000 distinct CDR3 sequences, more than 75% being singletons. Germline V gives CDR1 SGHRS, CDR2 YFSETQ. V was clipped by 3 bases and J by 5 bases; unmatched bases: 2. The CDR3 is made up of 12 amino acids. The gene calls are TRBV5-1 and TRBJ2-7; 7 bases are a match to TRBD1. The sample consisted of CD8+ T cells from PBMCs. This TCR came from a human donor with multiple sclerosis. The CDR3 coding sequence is TGCGCCAGCAGCTACACAGGGGACGAGCAGTACTTC. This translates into CASSYTGDEQYF.